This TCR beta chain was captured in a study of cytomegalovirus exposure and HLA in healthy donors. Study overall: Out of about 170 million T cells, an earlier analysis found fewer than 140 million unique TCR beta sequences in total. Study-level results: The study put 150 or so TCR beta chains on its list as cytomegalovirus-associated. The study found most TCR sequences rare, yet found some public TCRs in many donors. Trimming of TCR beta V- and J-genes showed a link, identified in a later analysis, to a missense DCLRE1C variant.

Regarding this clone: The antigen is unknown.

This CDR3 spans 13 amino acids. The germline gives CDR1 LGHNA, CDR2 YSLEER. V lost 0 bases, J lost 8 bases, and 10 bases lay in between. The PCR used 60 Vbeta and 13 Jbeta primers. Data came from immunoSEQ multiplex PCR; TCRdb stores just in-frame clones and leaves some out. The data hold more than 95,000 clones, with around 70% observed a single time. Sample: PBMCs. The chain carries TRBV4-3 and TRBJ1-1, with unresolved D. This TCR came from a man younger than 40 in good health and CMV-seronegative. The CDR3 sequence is CASSQEKGGEAFF. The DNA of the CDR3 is TGCGCCAGCAGCCAAGAAAAGGGCGGGGAAGCTTTCTTT.